A selection of T cell receptor beta chains follows, all from one sample in a study of blood T cell repertoires in COVID-19. The repertoire was sequenced with immunoSEQ multiplex PCR; TCRdb's copy has only in-frame clones and lacks some. This table has about 130,000 clones, over 75% appearing once. Sequenced sample: peripheral blood. All receptors derive from a man older than 75 with active or convalescent COVID-19. Both conserved end residues are part of each CDR3. Each record gives: J gene, clone size, D gene, V gene, CDR3 protein, CDR3 DNA. The D gene is left open where the match is weak. Not all rows give a size; the values are once, few, many and, for expanded clones, a class.

TRBJ2-4	once	TRBD2	TRBV7-2	CASSLEASGNIQYF	TGTGCCAGCAGCTTAGAGGCTAGCGGAAACATTCAGTACTTC
TRBJ2-2	.	.	TRBV28	CASKYQDTGELFF	TGTGCCAGCAAATATCAGGACACCGGGGAGCTGTTTTTT
TRBJ1-2	.	.	TRBV29-1	CSAELFLYGYTF	TGCAGCGCTGAACTGTTCCTATATGGCTACACCTTC
TRBJ1-1	.	.	TRBV18	CASSPDRLNTEAFF	TGTGCCAGCTCACCGGACAGATTGAACACTGAAGCTTTCTTT
TRBJ2-1	.	TRBD1	TRBV5-1	CASREQGYNEQFF	TGCGCCAGCAGGGAACAGGGGTACAATGAGCAGTTCTTC
TRBJ2-7	.	TRBD2	TRBV14	CASSWTSGEYEQYF	TGTGCCAGCAGCTGGACTAGCGGAGAATACGAGCAGTACTTC
TRBJ2-5	.	.	TRBV7-2	CASSLFETQYF	TGTGCCAGCAGCCTTTTTGAGACCCAGTACTTC
TRBJ1-5	.	.	TRBV21-1	CASSKVKGQGCQPQHF	TGTGCCAGCAGCAAAGTAAAAGGACAGGGGTGTCAGCCCCAGCATTTT
TRBJ2-6	.	.	TRBV11-3	CASSPDSTLSGANVLTF	TGTGCCAGCAGCCCAGACAGTACTCTGTCTGGGGCCAACGTCCTGACTTTC
TRBJ2-6	once	.	TRBV7-2	CASSLVGAGANVLTF	TGTGCCAGCAGCTTAGTAGGGGCTGGGGCCAACGTCCTGACTTTC
TRBJ1-2	.	.	TRBV2	CASSPLSGNYGYTF	TGTGCCAGCAGTCCGTTATCGGGGAACTATGGCTACACCTTC
TRBJ2-3	.	TRBD2	TRBV14	CASSLWTSGSSGTQYF	TGTGCCAGCAGCCTCTGGACTAGCGGATCTAGTGGGACGCAGTATTTT
TRBJ2-1	.	.	TRBV4-1	CASSQGREQFF	TGCGCCAGCAGCCAAGGGAGGGAGCAGTTCTTC
TRBJ1-3	.	.	TRBV5-1	CASNPGGVYSGNTIYF	TGCGCCAGCAACCCCGGGGGGGTCTACTCTGGAAACACCATATATTTT
TRBJ1-2	.	TRBD1	TRBV5-6	CASSFGDRQFWGYTF	TGTGCCAGCAGCTTTGGGGACAGGCAATTTTGGGGCTACACCTTC
TRBJ2-5	.	.	TRBV7-9	CASSLMGQSQETQYF	TGTGCCAGCAGCCTGATGGGGCAGTCACAAGAGACCCAGTACTTC
TRBJ2-1	.	.	TRBV19	CASSTREPRGQQFF	TGTGCCAGTAGTACAAGAGAGCCGCGGGGACAGCAGTTCTTC